The 17 T cell receptor beta chains listed next were all sequenced from one sample in a study of T cell responses to AZD1222 COVID-19 vaccine. Method: immunoSEQ multiplex PCR; TCRdb's copy keeps in-frame clones and lacks some. Here the sample spans about 110,000 clones, approximately 89% being singletons. This sample comprised peripheral blood, obtained on day 0 of MenACWY control vaccination. The receptors come from an adult in good health.

This clone was observed once. The rearrangement uses TRBV5-1 and TRBJ1-2; the match to TRBD1 covers 7 bases. V trimming: 0 bases; J trimming: 0 bases; junction bases outside the gene matches: 5. CDR3 length: 16 amino acids. Germline CDR1 SGHRS, CDR2 YFSETQ. This CDR3 reads CASSLEGGQPNYGYTF. The CDR3 nucleotides are TGCGCCAGCAGCTTGGAGGGGGGACAGCCTAACTATGGCTACACCTTC.

This clone was picked up one time. The rearrangement joins TRBV28 to TRBJ2-5; TRBD2 aligns across 14 bases. The ends lost 6 bases at V and 2 bases at J; junction bases unmatched: 2. The CDR3 extends over 15 amino acids. The germline gives CDR1 MDHEN, CDR2 SYDVKM. Here the CDR3 reads CASRGLAGGQETQYF. CDR3 DNA sequence: TGTGCCAGCAGAGGACTAGCGGGGGGTCAAGAGACCCAGTACTTC. The complete variable domain, with remaining parts taken from reference TRBV28 and TRBJ2-5, reads DVKVTQSSRYLVKRTGEKVFLECVQDMDHENMFWYRQDPGLGLRLIYFSYDVKMKEKGDIPEGYSVSREKKERFSLILESASTNQTSMYLCASRGLAGGQETQYFGPGTRLLVL.

V and J are TRBV2 and TRBJ2-3; 10 positions match TRBD2. This CDR3 has 16 amino acids. Germline CDR1 reads SNHLY; CDR2 reads FYNNEI. V was clipped by 1 base and J by 3 bases; unmatched bases: 4. Here the CDR3 reads CASSEVAGGMTDTQYF. The CDR3 DNA is TGTGCCAGCAGTGAAGTAGCGGGGGGTATGACAGATACGCAGTATTTT.

This rearrangement joins TRBV11-2 to TRBJ1-3, with a possible D match to TRBD1 (5 bases). V lost 0 bases and J lost 2, with 14 bases in between. This CDR3 has 17 amino acids. In germline, CDR1 is SGHAT, CDR2 FQNNGV. CDR3 region: CASSLEGTPNPGNTIYF. The CDR3 bases are TGTGCCAGCAGCTTAGAGGGGACTCCCAACCCTGGAAACACCATATATTTT.

The gene calls are TRBV19 and TRBJ2-7; 9 positions match TRBD1. The trim removed 5 bases at V and 2 bases at J, leaving 4 bases unmatched. CDR3 length: 14 residues. Germline-derived CDR1 and CDR2 are LNHDA and SQIVND (reference sequence). CDR3 DNA sequence: TGTGCCAGTAGTTCGGGACAGGGAACCTACGAGCAGTACTTC. It codes for CASSSGQGTYEQYF. The full variable domain, with the rest looked up from reference TRBV19 and TRBJ2-7, is DGGITQSPKYLFRKEGQNVTLSCEQNLNHDAMYWYRQDPGQGLRLIYYSQIVNDFQKGDIAEGYSVSREKKESFPLTVTSAQKNPTAFYLCASSSGQGTYEQYFGPGTRLTVT.

This clone has a single count. This chain links TRBV4-2 with TRBJ2-3; 13 bases agree with TRBD2. The germline CDR1 and CDR2 sequences are LGHNA and YNFKEQ. This CDR3 contains 16 residues. V gave up 4 bases and J gave up 4 bases; unmatched junction bases: 5. The DNA of the CDR3 is TGTGCCAGCAGCCCAGATACTAGCGGGGGGGCAGATACGCAGTATTTT. Protein sequence: CASSPDTSGGADTQYF.

In its sample, this clone was seen once. The chain has TRBV7-9 and TRBJ1-2; possible D gene TRBD1, 5 bases. Per germline, CDR1 SEHNR and CDR2 FQNEAQ (reference sequence). The V and J ends lost 2 bases and 5 bases respectively, with 9 bases between them. The CDR3 length is 13 residues. In DNA, the CDR3 is TGTGCCAGCAGCTTACAGGGCCCTTATGGCTACACCTTC. Protein: CASSLQGPYGYTF.

This clone is a singleton in its sample. The chain combines TRBV5-1 with TRBJ2-3; D is uncertain. The germline V gene has CDR1 SGHRS and CDR2 YFSETQ. The CDR3 is 12 residues long. Trimming removed 7 bases at V and 6 bases at J, with 12 bases between. CDR3 sequence (DNA): TGCGCCAGCGGGGAAGAGAGTGATACGCAGTATTTT. Its protein product is CASGEESDTQYF.

This sequence joins TRBV19 and TRBJ1-2; 8 nucleotides line up with TRBD1. The CDR3 runs to 14 residues. Germline CDR1 is LNHDA and CDR2 is SQIVND (reference sequence). V trimming: 5 bases; J trimming: 2 bases; junction bases outside the gene matches: 4. The CDR3 region is CASSPRTGNYGYTF. In DNA, the CDR3 is TGTGCCAGTAGTCCCCGGACAGGGAACTATGGCTACACCTTC.

This clone was recorded once. The V gene is TRBV2, the J gene TRBJ1-2; 7 nucleotides align to TRBD1. Losses at the gene ends were 7 bases for V and 4 bases for J; bases not matched to a gene: 6. The CDR3 is made up of 13 amino acids. Germline V gene lookup returns CDR1 SNHLY and CDR2 FYNNEI. CDR3 in DNA: TGTGCCAGCACGGGACAGCTTCGCTATGGCTACACCTTC. Its protein is CASTGQLRYGYTF.

A single count supports this clone. The chain has TRBV6-5 and TRBJ2-1, with no clear D. Germline CDR1 is MNHEY and CDR2 is SVGAGI. The CDR3 sequence is 13 residues long. V dropped 4 bases and J dropped 6 bases, with 10 bases sitting between them. CDR3 residues: CASSLPSGNEQFF. The CDR3 bases are TGTGCCAGCAGTTTACCCTCGGGCAATGAGCAGTTCTTC.

The chain joins TRBV6-2 or TRBV6-3 to TRBJ2-3; D gene unclear. Trimming removed 3 bases from V and 5 bases from J, with 15 bases in between. Germline V gene lookup returns CDR1 MNHEY and CDR2 SVGEGT. There are 15 residues in the CDR3. CDR3 bases: TGTGCCAGCAGTTATTTCTTCTCGGCAGGAGATACGCAGTATTTT. Amino acid sequence: CASSYFFSAGDTQYF.

This clone has more than one count but fewer than ten. The chain has TRBV10-3 and TRBJ1-1; TRBD1 is a possible D gene (6 bases). The CDR3 sequence is 13 residues long. V dropped 10 bases and J dropped 7 bases, with 19 bases sitting between them. Germline CDR1 and CDR2: ENHRY and SYGVKD. In DNA, the CDR3 is TGTGCCAGCGGAAATGTAGGGGGAAGTGAAGCTTTCTTT. Residues: CASGNVGGSEAFF.

The CDR3 region is CASRPGAGQPQHF. The CDR3 nucleotides read TGTGCCAGCCGCCCGGGGGCAGGACAGCCCCAGCATTTT. This chain joins TRBV2 and TRBJ1-5, with D perhaps TRBD1 (6 bases). The V gene lost 8 bases and the J gene lost 7 bases, with 15 bases spanning the gap. The CDR3 sequence is 13 residues long. Germline assignment: CDR1 SNHLY and CDR2 FYNNEI.

As DNA, the CDR3 is TGTGCCAGCAGCTTAGAGCGTTTTGGGTACGAGCAGTACTTC. It encodes CASSLERFGYEQYF. The chain uses TRBV7-2 and TRBJ2-7; D is undetermined. Germline CDR1 reads SGHTA; CDR2 reads FQGNSA. Trimming stripped 1 base from V and 4 bases from J, with 11 bases between. There are 14 residues in the CDR3.

The rearrangement links TRBV28 to TRBJ1-4, with 7 bases that match TRBD1. This CDR3 contains 14 residues. The V and J ends lost 10 bases and 8 bases, in that order; junction bases with no gene match: 13. CDR1 MDHEN and CDR2 SYDVKM come from the germline V gene. CDR3 nucleotide sequence: TGTGCCACGTCCTACAGGGGTCAAAGGGAAAAACTGTTTTTT. Translation gives CATSYRGQREKLFF.

This clone was found once. The chain has TRBV9 and TRBJ2-2; 10 nucleotides match TRBD2. The CDR3 is 17 residues long. Trimming took 3 bases from V and 2 from J; bases not matched to a gene: 7. Germline CDR1 SGDLS, CDR2 YYNGEE. The CDR3 sequence is CASSEPRTSGNTGELFF. Here the CDR3 DNA reads TGTGCCAGCAGCGAGCCCCGGACTAGCGGCAACACCGGGGAGCTGTTTTTT.